Listed below are T cell receptor beta chains from one sample, sequenced in a study of T cell responses to AZD1222 COVID-19 vaccine. Data came from immunoSEQ multiplex PCR; TCRdb stores just in-frame clones and leaves some out. This sample has about 140,000 clones, with approximately 89% found just once. Sample: peripheral blood, taken on day 0 of AZD1222 vaccination. These receptors originate from an adult in good health. CDR3s include the opening cysteine and the closing phenylalanine or tryptophan. A D gene is named only where the DNA matches it firmly. The size of a clone is reported for some rows only, either as once, few or many, or as a class for expanded clones.

j_call clone_size v_call d_call cdr3_aa cdr3_nt
TRBJ1-5 NA TRBV5-4 NA CASSPGAGAGQPQHF TGTGCCAGCAGCCCGGGGGCGGGGGCGGGCCAGCCCCAGCATTTT
TRBJ2-5 NA TRBV27 NA CASSLMAGQETQYF TGTGCCAGCAGTTTAATGGCGGGGCAAGAGACCCAGTACTTC
TRBJ1-6 NA TRBV10-3 NA CAISAGGPLHF TGTGCCATCAGTGCGGGGGGGCCCCTCCACTTT
TRBJ2-3 NA TRBV25-1 TRBD2 CASSDTGGEVSTDTQYF TGTGCCAGCAGTGATACCGGGGGGGAGGTTAGCACAGATACGCAGTATTTT
TRBJ1-3 NA TRBV11-2 NA CASSLQGSGNTIYF TGTGCCAGCAGCTTACAGGGATCAGGAAACACCATATATTTT
TRBJ2-7 NA TRBV5-6 NA CASSLDSGQYF TGTGCCAGCAGCTTGGACAGCGGGCAGTACTTC
TRBJ2-2 NA TRBV28 NA CASTHPDRNTGELFF TGTGCCAGCACTCACCCGGACAGAAACACCGGGGAGCTGTTTTTT
TRBJ1-2 NA TRBV5-4 TRBD1 CASSPESTGGYGYTF TGTGCCAGCAGCCCAGAATCTACAGGGGGCTATGGCTACACCTTC
TRBJ1-5 NA TRBV6-5 NA CASKGEWGQPQHF TGTGCCAGCAAGGGGGAGTGGGGTCAGCCCCAGCATTTT
TRBJ1-1 NA TRBV19 NA CASSISAAWGTEAFF TGTGCCAGTAGTATTTCTGCTGCTTGGGGCACTGAAGCTTTCTTT
TRBJ1-5 NA TRBV15 NA CATGPDYSNQPQHF TGTGCCACCGGGCCAGACTATAGCAATCAGCCCCAGCATTTT
TRBJ2-7 NA TRBV15 TRBD1 CATSRDVRTGGRDEQYF TGTGCCACCAGCAGAGATGTTAGGACAGGGGGTCGGGACGAGCAGTACTTC
TRBJ2-7 once TRBV2 NA CASSYTDYEQYF TGTGCCAGCAGTTACACGGACTACGAGCAGTACTTC
TRBJ2-1 NA TRBV9 NA CASSVVGGSYNEQFF TGTGCCAGCAGCGTAGTTGGGGGCTCCTACAATGAGCAGTTCTTC
TRBJ2-7 once TRBV2 NA CASNPWQGEQYF TGTGCCAGCAATCCGTGGCAGGGTGAGCAGTACTTC
TRBJ2-1 NA TRBV10-2 TRBD2 CASSGWGLAGLSSYNEQFF TGCGCCAGCAGTGGGTGGGGACTAGCGGGGTTAAGCTCCTACAATGAGCAGTTCTTC
TRBJ1-1 NA TRBV25-1 NA CASRHVTEAFF TGTGCCAGCAGGCATGTCACTGAAGCTTTCTTT
TRBJ1-5 NA TRBV4-1 NA CASSQEAGMDQPQHF TGCGCCAGCAGCCAAGAGGCAGGGATGGATCAGCCCCAGCATTTT
TRBJ1-1 NA TRBV11-2 NA CASSPILGGATEAFF TGTGCCAGCAGCCCAATATTAGGCGGGGCAACTGAAGCTTTCTTT
TRBJ2-5 few TRBV7-6 NA CASSFERLGPGETQYF TGTGCCAGCAGCTTCGAAAGGCTAGGACCCGGGGAGACCCAGTACTTC
TRBJ2-3 few TRBV6-2/TRBV6-3 TRBD1 CASSRPGQNTDTQYF TGTGCCAGCAGCCGACCGGGACAGAACACAGATACGCAGTATTTT
TRBJ1-4 NA TRBV5-4 TRBD1 CASSQGQGREKLFF TGTGCCAGCAGCCAGGGACAGGGGCGGGAAAAACTGTTTTTT
TRBJ2-5 NA TRBV5-5 TRBD1 CASSMTGQETQYF TGTGCCAGCAGCATGACAGGGCAAGAGACCCAGTACTTC
TRBJ1-2 NA TRBV6-5 NA CATLRGGNYGYTF TGTGCCACCCTGCGGGGGGGCAACTATGGCTACACCTTC
TRBJ2-1 NA TRBV5-5 NA CASSPRSVYNEQFF TGTGCCAGCAGCCCTCGATCAGTTTACAATGAGCAGTTCTTC
TRBJ1-2 NA TRBV27 NA CASSTFNSRQSGYTF TGTGCCAGCAGTACTTTCAACTCACGGCAGTCTGGCTACACCTTC
TRBJ2-1 NA TRBV21-1 NA CASSKVSGRTYNEQFF TGTGCCAGCAGCAAAGTGAGCGGGAGAACCTACAATGAGCAGTTCTTC
TRBJ1-4 NA TRBV4-1 NA CASSPGTLVNEKLFF TGCGCCAGCAGCCCGGGGACATTGGTAAACGAAAAACTGTTTTTT
TRBJ2-1 NA TRBV19 NA CASSIPTGSYNEQFF TGTGCCAGTAGTATCCCGACAGGCTCCTACAATGAGCAGTTCTTC
TRBJ2-1 NA TRBV10-2 NA CASGHNEQFF TGCGCCAGCGGCCACAATGAGCAGTTCTTC
TRBJ2-7 NA TRBV15 TRBD2 CATSPSEGRLATEQYF TGTGCCACCAGCCCCTCCGAGGGAAGACTAGCGACCGAGCAGTACTTC
TRBJ1-4 NA TRBV7-2 NA CASSPDRHNEKLFF TGTGCCAGCAGCCCGGACAGACATAATGAAAAACTGTTTTTT
TRBJ2-1 NA TRBV30 TRBD2 CAWSWSGVEDEQFF TGTGCCTGGAGTTGGAGCGGGGTGGAGGATGAGCAGTTCTTC
TRBJ2-7 NA TRBV28 TRBD1 CASSIGDRGHEQYF TGTGCCAGCAGTATAGGGGACAGGGGCCACGAGCAGTACTTC
TRBJ2-6 NA TRBV11-1 NA CASSSPMGSGANVLTF TGTGCCAGCAGCTCACCCATGGGTTCAGGGGCCAACGTCCTGACTTTC
TRBJ2-3 NA TRBV24-1 TRBD1 CATSDPTGVDTQYF TGTGCCACCAGTGACCCGACAGGGGTGGATACGCAGTATTTT
TRBJ2-7 NA TRBV7-9 NA CASSPPQGLGYEQYF TGTGCCAGCAGCCCACCGCAGGGACTGGGCTACGAGCAGTACTTC